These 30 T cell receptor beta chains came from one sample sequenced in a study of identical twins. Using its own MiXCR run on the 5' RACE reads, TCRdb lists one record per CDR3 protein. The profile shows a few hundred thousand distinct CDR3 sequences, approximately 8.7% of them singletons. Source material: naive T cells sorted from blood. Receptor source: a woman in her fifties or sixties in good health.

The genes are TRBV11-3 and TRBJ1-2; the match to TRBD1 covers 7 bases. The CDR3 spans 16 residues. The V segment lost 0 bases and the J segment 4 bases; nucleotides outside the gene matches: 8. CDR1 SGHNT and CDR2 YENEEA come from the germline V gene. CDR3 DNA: TGTGCCAGCAGCTTAGAAGGGCGACAGGGACGCTATGGCTACACCTTC. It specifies CASSLEGRQGRYGYTF.

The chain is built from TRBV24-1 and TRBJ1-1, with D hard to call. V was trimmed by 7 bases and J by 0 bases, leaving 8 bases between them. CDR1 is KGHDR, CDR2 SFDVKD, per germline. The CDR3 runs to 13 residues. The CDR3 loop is CATRREMNTEAFF. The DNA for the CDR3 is TGTGCCACCAGAAGAGAAATGAACACTGAAGCTTTCTTT.

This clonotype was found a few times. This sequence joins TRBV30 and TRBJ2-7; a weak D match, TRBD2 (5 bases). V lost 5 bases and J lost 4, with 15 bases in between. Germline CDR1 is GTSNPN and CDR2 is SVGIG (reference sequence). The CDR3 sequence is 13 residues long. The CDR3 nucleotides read TGTGCCTGGTGGGAACAAGGAGGATACGAGCAGTACTTC. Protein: CAWWEQGGYEQYF.

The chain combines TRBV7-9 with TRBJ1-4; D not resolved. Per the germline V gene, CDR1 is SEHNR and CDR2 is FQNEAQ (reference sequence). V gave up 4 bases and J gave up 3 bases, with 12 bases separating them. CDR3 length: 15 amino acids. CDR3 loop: CASSSSGSANEKLFF. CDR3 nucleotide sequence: TGTGCCAGCAGCTCCTCCGGGAGCGCTAATGAAAAACTGTTTTTT.

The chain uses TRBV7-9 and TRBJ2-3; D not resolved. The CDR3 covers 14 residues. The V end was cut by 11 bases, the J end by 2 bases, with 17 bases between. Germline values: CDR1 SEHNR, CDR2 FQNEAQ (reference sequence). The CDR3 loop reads CAGEILGFTDTQYF. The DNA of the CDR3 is TGTGCCGGGGAAATTCTGGGATTCACAGATACGCAGTATTTT.

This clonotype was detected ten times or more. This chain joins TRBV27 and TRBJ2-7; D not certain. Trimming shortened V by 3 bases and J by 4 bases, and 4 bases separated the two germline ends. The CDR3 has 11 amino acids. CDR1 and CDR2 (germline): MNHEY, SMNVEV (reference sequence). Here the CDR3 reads CASSFGYEQYF. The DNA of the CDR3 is TGTGCCAGCAGTTTTGGGTACGAGCAGTACTTC.

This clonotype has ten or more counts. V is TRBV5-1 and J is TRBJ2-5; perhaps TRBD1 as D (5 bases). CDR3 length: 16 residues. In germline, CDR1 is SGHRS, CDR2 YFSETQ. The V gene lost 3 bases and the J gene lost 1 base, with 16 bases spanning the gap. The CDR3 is CASSSSGPVVQETQYF. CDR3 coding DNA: TGCGCCAGCAGCTCCTCAGGGCCGGTAGTCCAAGAGACCCAGTACTTC.

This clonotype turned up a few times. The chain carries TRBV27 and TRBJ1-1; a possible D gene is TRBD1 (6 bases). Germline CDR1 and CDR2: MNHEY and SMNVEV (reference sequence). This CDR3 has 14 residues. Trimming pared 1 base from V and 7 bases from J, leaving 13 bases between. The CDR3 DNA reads TGTGCCAGCAGTTTATGGGGGGCGCGGATTGAAGCTTTCTTT. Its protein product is CASSLWGARIEAFF.

The CDR3 spells CASSPGTGRKGYNEQFF. The DNA of the CDR3 is TGCGCCAGCAGCCCCGGGACAGGGAGGAAGGGTTACAATGAGCAGTTCTTC. The chain is built from TRBV5-1 and TRBJ2-1; TRBD1 matches 9 bases. V shed 4 bases and J 4 bases; nucleotides not matched to a gene: 12. The V gene's germline CDR1 is SGHRS and CDR2 YFSETQ. There are 17 residues in the CDR3. The full variable domain, rest sourced from reference TRBV5-1 and TRBJ2-1, is KAGVTQTPRYLIKTRGQQVTLSCSPISGHRSVSWYQQTPGQGLQFLFEYFSETQRNKGNFPGRFSGRQFSNSRSEMNVSTLELGDSALYLCASSPGTGRKGYNEQFFGPGTRLTVL.

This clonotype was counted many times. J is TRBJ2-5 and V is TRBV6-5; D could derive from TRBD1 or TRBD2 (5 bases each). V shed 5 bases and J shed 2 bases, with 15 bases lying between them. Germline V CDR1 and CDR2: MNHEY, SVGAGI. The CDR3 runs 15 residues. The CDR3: CASSPGLPGQETQYF. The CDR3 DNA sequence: TGTGCCAGCAGTCCCGGACTGCCAGGGCAAGAGACCCAGTACTTC.

CDR3 amino acids: CASGPPMSDNSGANVLTF. Here the CDR3 DNA reads TGTGCTAGTGGTCCCCCCATGTCAGACAACTCTGGGGCCAACGTCCTGACTTTC. The chain links TRBV12-5 to TRBJ2-6; D ambiguous. CDR3 length equals 18 residues. Germline V gives CDR1 LGHNT, CDR2 FRNRAP. Trimming took 5 bases from V and 0 from J, leaving 17 bases between them.

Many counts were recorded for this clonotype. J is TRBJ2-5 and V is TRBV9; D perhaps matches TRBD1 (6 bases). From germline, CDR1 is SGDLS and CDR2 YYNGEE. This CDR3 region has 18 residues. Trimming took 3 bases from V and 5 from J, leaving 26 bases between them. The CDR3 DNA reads TGTGCCAGCAGCGCAAACTGGGGCAGGGGTCGTGGTGGGGAGACCCAGTACTTC. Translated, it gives CASSANWGRGRGGETQYF. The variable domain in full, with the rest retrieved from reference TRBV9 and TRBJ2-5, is DSGVTQTPKHLITATGQRVTLRCSPRSGDLSVYWYQQSLDQGLQFLIQYYNGEERAKGNILERFSAQQFPDLHSELNLSSLELGDSALYFCASSANWGRGRGGETQYFGPGTRLLVL.

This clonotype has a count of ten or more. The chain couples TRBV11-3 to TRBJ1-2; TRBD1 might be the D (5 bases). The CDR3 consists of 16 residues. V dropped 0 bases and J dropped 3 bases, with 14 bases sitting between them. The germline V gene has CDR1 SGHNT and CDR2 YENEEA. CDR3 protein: CASSLEVGRGDYGYTF. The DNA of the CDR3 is TGTGCCAGCAGCTTAGAGGTTGGAAGGGGTGACTATGGCTACACCTTC.

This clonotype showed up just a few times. The CDR3 DNA sequence: TGTGCCAGCAGAACCGGACGGCTCTCCTACGAGCAGTACGTC. Translating gives CASRTGRLSYEQYV. The chain couples TRBV7-2 to TRBJ2-7; D gene unclear. The germline V gene encodes CDR1 SGHTA and CDR2 FQGNSA. The CDR3 covers 14 residues. Trimming took 6 bases from V and 0 from J, leaving 12 bases between them.

In DNA, the CDR3 is TGTGCCAGCAGCTTGCTCCCAATGGTGGGCTCGGGGGATGAGCAGTTCTTC. Amino acids: CASSLLPMVGSGDEQFF. The rearrangement joins TRBV5-5 to TRBJ2-1; possibly TRBD2 for D (6 bases). The V and J ends lost 1 base and 8 bases respectively, with 22 bases between them. Germline V gene sequence: CDR1 SGHKS, CDR2 YYEKEE (reference sequence). There are 17 residues in the CDR3.

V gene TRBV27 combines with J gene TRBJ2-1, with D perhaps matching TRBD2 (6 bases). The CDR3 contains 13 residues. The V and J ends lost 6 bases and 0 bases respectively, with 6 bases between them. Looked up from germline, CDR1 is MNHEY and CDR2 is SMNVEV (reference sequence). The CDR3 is CASSGSSYNEQFF. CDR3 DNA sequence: TGTGCCAGCAGCGGGAGCTCCTACAATGAGCAGTTCTTC.

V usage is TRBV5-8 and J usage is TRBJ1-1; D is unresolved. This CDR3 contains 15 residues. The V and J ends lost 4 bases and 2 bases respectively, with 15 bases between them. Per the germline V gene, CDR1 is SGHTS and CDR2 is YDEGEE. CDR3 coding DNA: TGTGCCAGCAGCCGTGGATTAAGGGTAAACACTGAAGCTTTCTTT. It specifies CASSRGLRVNTEAFF. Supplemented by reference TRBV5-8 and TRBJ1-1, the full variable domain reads EAGVTQSPTHLIKTRGQQATLRCSPISGHTSVYWYQQALGLGLQFLLWYDEGEERNRGNFPPRFSGRQFPNYSSELNVNALELEDSALYLCASSRGLRVNTEAFFGQGTRLTVV.

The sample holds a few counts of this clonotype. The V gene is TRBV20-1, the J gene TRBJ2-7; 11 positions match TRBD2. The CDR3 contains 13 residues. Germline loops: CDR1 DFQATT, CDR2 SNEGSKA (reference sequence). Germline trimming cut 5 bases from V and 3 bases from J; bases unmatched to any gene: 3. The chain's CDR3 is CSAGTSGSYEQYF. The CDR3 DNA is TGCAGTGCTGGAACTAGCGGGAGCTACGAGCAGTACTTC.

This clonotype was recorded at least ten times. The CDR3 here is CASSLEGATDTQYF. CDR3 DNA sequence: TGCGCCAGCAGCTTGGAGGGAGCAACAGATACGCAGTATTTT. This sequence joins TRBV5-1 and TRBJ2-3; tentatively, D is TRBD2 (5 bases). The CDR3 covers 14 residues. V lost 0 bases and J lost 3, with 8 bases in between. Germline assignment: CDR1 SGHRS and CDR2 YFSETQ.

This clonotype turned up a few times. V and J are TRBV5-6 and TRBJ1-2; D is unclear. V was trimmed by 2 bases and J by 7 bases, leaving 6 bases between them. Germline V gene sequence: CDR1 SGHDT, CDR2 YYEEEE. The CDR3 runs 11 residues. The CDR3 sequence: CASSFFGGYTF. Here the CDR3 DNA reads TGTGCCAGCAGCTTCTTTGGTGGCTACACCTTC.

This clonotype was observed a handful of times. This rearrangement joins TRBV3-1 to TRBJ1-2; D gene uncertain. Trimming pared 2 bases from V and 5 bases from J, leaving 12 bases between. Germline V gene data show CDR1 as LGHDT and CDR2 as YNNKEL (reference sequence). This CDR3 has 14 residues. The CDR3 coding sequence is TGTGCCAGCAGCCAAACCCACAGCGCTTATGGCTACACCTTC. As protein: CASSQTHSAYGYTF.

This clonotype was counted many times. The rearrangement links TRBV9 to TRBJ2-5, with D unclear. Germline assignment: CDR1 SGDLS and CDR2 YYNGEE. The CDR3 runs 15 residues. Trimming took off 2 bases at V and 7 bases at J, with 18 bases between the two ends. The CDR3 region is CASSVVRPPTGTQYF. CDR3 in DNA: TGTGCCAGCAGCGTCGTTAGGCCACCGACTGGGACCCAGTACTTC.

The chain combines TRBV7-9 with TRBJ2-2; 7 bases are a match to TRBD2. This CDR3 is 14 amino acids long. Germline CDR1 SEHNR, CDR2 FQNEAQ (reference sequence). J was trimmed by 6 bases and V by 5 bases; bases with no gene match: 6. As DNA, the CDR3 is TGTGCCAGCAGCCCGCAGGGAGGGCCCGGGGAGCTGTTTTTT. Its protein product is CASSPQGGPGELFF. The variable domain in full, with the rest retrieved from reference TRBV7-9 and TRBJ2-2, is DTGVSQNPRHKITKRGQNVTFRCDPISEHNRLYWYRQTLGQGPEFLTYFQNEAQLEKSRLLSDRFSAERPKGSFSTLEIQRTEQGDSAMYLCASSPQGGPGELFFGEGSRLTVL.

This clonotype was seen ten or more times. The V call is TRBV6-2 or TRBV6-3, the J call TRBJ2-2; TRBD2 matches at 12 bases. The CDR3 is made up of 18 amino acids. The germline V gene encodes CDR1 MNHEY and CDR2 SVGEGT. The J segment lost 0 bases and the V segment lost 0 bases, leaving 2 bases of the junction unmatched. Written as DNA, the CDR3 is TGTGCCAGCAGTTACTCGACTAGCGGGAGCGCGAACACCGGGGAGCTGTTTTTT. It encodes CASSYSTSGSANTGELFF.

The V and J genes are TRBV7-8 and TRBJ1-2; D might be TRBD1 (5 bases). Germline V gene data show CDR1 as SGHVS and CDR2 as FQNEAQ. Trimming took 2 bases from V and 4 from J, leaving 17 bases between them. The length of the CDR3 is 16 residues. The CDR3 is CASSLKLFSGTYGYTF. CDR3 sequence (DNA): TGTGCCAGCAGCTTAAAGTTGTTTTCAGGGACCTATGGCTACACCTTC. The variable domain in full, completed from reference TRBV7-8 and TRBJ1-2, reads GAGVSQSPRYKVAKRGQDVALRCDPISGHVSLFWYQQALGQGPEFLTYFQNEAQLDKSGLPSDRFFAERPEGSVSTLKIQRTQQEDSAVYLCASSLKLFSGTYGYTFGSGTRLTVV.

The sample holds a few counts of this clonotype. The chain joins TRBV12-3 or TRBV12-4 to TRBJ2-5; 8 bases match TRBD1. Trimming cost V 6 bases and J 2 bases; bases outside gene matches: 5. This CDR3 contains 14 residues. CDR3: CASSWTGWQETQYF. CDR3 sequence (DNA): TGTGCCAGCAGCTGGACAGGGTGGCAAGAGACCCAGTACTTC.

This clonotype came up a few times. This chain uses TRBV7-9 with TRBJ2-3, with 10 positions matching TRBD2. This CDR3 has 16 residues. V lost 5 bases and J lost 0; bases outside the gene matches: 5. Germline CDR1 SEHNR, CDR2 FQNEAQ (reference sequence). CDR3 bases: TGTGCCAGCAGCAGCACTAGCGGGACTAGCACAGATACGCAGTATTTT. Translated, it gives CASSSTSGTSTDTQYF.

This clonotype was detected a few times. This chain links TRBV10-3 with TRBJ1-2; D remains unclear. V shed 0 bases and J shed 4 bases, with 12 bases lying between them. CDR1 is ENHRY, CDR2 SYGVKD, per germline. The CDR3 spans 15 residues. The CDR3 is CAISESGPLGYGYTF. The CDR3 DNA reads TGTGCCATCAGTGAGTCCGGGCCATTGGGCTATGGCTACACCTTC.

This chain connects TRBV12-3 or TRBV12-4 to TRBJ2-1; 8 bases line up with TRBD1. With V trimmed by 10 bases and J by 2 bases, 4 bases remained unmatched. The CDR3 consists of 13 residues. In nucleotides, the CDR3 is TGTGCCACCCGGGACAGGCCCTACAATGAGCAGTTCTTC. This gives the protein CATRDRPYNEQFF.

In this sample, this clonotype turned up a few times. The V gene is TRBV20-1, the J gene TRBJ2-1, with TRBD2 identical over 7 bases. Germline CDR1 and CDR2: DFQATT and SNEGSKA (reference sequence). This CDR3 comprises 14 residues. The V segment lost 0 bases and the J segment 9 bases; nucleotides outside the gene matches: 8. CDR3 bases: TGCAGTGCTAGAGACCCGGGGGGAGTTGGTGAGCAGTTCTTC. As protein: CSARDPGGVGEQFF.